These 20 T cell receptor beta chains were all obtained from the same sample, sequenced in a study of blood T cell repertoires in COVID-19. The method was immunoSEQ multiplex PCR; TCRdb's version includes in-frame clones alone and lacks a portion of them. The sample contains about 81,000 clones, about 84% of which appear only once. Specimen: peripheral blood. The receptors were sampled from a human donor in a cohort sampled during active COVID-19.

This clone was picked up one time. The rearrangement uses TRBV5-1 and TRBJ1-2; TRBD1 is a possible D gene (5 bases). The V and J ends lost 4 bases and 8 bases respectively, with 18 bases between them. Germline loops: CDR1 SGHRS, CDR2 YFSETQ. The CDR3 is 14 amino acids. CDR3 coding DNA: TGCGCCAGCAGCCGGACCCTCCCGGGGGACGGCTACACCTTC. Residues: CASSRTLPGDGYTF.

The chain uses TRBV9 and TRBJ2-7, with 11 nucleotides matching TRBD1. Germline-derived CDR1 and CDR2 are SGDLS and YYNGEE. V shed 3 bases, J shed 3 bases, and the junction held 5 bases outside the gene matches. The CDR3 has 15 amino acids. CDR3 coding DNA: TGTGCCAGCAGCGCGATCGGGACAGGGGGCTACGAGCAGTACTTC. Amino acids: CASSAIGTGGYEQYF.

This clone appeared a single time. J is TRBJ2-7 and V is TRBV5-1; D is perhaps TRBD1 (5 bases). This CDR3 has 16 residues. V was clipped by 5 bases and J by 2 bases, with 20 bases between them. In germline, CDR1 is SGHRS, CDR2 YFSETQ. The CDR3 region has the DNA TGCGCCAGCAGTATTTATTCAGGGTCCCCCGCCTACGAGCAGTACTTC. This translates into CASSIYSGSPAYEQYF. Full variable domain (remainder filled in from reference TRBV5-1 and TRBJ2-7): KAGVTQTPRYLIKTRGQQVTLSCSPISGHRSVSWYQQTPGQGLQFLFEYFSETQRNKGNFPGRFSGRQFSNSRSEMNVSTLELGDSALYLCASSIYSGSPAYEQYFGPGTRLTVT.

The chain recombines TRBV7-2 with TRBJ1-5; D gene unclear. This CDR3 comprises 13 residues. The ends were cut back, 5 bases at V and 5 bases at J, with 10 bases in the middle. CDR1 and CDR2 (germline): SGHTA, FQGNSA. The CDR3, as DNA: TGTGCCAGCAGCATAACCACAGATCAGCCCCAGCATTTT. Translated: CASSITTDQPQHF. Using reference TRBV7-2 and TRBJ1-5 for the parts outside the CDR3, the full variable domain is GAGVSQSPSNKVTEKGKDVELRCDPISGHTALYWYRQSLGQGLEFLIYFQGNSAPDKSGLPSDRFSAERTGGSVSTLTIQRTQQEDSAVYLCASSITTDQPQHFGDGTRLSIL.

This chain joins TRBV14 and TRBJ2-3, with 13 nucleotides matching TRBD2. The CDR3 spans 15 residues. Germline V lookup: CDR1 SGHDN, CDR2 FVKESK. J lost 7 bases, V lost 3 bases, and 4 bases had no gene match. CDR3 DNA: TGTGCCAGCAGCCACACTAGCGGGGGGGCATATACGCAGTATTTT. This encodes CASSHTSGGAYTQYF.

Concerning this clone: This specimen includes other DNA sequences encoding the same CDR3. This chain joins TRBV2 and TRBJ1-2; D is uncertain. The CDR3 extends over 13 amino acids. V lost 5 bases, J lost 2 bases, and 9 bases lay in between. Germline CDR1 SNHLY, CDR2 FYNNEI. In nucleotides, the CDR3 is TGTGCCAGCAGTAAGATAAGCAACTATGGCTACACCTTC. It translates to CASSKISNYGYTF.

The DNA of the CDR3 is TGTGCCAGCAGCAGAGGGACAGCCCTGAACACCGGGGAGCTGTTTTTT. Translating it yields CASSRGTALNTGELFF. The chain joins TRBV5-5 to TRBJ2-2; 7 nucleotides align to TRBD1. Unmatched junction bases numbered 7, after V lost 4 bases and J lost 1 base. This CDR3 contains 16 residues. Germline-derived CDR1 and CDR2 are SGHKS and YYEKEE (reference sequence).

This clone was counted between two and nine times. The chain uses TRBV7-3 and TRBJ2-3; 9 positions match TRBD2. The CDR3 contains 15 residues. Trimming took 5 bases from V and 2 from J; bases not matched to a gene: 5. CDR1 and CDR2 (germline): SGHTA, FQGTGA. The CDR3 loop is CASSKGLAYTDTQYF. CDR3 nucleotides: TGTGCCAGCAGCAAGGGACTAGCTTACACAGATACGCAGTATTTT.

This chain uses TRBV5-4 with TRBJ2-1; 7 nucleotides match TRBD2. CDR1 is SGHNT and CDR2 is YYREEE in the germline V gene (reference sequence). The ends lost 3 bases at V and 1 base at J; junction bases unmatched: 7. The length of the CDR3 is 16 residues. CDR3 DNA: TGTGCCAGCAGCTCCCGCGGGGGAAAGTCCTACAATGAGCAGTTCTTC. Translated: CASSSRGGKSYNEQFF.

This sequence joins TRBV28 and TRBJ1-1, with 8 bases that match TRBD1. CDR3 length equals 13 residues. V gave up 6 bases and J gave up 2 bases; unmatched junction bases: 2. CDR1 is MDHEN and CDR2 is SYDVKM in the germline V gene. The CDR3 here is CASSDRGNTEAFF. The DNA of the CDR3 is TGTGCCAGCAGCGACAGGGGAAACACTGAAGCTTTCTTT. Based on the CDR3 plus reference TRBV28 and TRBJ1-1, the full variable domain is DVKVTQSSRYLVKRTGEKVFLECVQDMDHENMFWYRQDPGLGLRLIYFSYDVKMKEKGDIPEGYSVSREKKERFSLILESASTNQTSMYLCASSDRGNTEAFFGQGTRLTVV.

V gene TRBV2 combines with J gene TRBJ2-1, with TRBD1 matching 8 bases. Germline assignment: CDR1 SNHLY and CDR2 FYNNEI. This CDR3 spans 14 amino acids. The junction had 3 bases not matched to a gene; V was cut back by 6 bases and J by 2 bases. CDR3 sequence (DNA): TGTGCCAGCAGGGGACAGGTAACCTACAATGAGCAGTTCTTC. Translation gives CASRGQVTYNEQFF.

As DNA, the CDR3 is TGTGCCAGCAGCCAGGTGAGACAGGGAACTTTGAGCAATCAGCCCCAGCATTTT. It yields the protein CASSQVRQGTLSNQPQHF. The chain has TRBV4-2 and TRBJ1-5; TRBD1 aligns across 7 bases. V gave up 3 bases and J gave up 1 base; unmatched junction bases: 12. The CDR3 is made up of 18 amino acids. Germline V gene sequence: CDR1 LGHNA, CDR2 YNFKEQ.

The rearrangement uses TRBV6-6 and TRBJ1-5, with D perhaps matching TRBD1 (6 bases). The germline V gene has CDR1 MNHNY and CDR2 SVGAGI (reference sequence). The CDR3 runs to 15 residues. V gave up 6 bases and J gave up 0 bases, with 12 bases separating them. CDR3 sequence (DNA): TGTGCCAGCAGCCCGACAGGTCTTAGCAATCAGCCCCAGCATTTT. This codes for CASSPTGLSNQPQHF.

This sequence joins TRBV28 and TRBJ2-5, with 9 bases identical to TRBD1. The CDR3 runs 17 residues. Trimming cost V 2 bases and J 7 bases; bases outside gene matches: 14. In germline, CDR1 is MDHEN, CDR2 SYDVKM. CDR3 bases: TGTGCCAGCAGTTTACAGCCGGGACAGGGCAAAGAAAGGACCCAGTACTTC. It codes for CASSLQPGQGKERTQYF.

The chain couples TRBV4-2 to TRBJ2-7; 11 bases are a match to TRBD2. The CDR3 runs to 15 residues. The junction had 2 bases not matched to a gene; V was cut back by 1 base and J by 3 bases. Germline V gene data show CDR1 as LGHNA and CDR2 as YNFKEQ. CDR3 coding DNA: TGTGCCAGCAGCCAAGGGGGGACTAGCGGCTACGAGCAGTACTTC. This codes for CASSQGGTSGYEQYF.

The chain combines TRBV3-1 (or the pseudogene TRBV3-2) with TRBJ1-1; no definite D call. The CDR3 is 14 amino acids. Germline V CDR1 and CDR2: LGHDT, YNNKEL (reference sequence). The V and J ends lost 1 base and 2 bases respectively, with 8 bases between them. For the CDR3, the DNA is TGTGCCAGCAGCCAAGCGCAGGTAAACACTGAAGCTTTCTTT. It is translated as CASSQAQVNTEAFF.

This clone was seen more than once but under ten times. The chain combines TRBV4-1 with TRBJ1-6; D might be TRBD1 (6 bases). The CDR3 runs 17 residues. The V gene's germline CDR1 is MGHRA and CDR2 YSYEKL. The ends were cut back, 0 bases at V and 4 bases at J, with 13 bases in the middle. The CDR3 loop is CASSQERAGQYNSPLHF. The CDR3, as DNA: TGCGCCAGCAGCCAAGAGCGGGCTGGACAGTATAATTCACCCCTCCACTTT.

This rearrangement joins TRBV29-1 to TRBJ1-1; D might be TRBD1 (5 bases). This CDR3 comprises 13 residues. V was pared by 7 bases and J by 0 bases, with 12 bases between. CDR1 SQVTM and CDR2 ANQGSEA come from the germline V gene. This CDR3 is CSAATDMNTEAFF. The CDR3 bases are TGCAGCGCCGCGACAGACATGAACACTGAAGCTTTCTTT.

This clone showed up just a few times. Here the CDR3 reads CASSFLTVGRYYNEQFF. The CDR3 coding sequence is TGCGCCAGCAGCTTCCTAACTGTTGGGCGCTACTACAATGAGCAGTTCTTC. J is TRBJ2-1 and V is TRBV5-1; D is undetermined. V was clipped by 2 bases and J by 3 bases, with 18 bases between them. Germline V lookup: CDR1 SGHRS, CDR2 YFSETQ. The CDR3 has 17 amino acids.

Here the CDR3 DNA reads TGTGCCAGCAGCAAATGGGAGCCATCCTACGAGCAGTACTTC. This codes for CASSKWEPSYEQYF. The chain recombines TRBV21-1 with TRBJ2-7; the table's TRBD2 call for D was not verified on the DNA. TRBV21-1 counts as a pseudogene. This CDR3 contains 14 residues.